This is a list of T cell receptor beta chains from one sample in a study of T cells after yellow fever vaccination. TCRdb re-called the 5' RACE reads with MiXCR, one entry per CDR3 protein. The repertoire holds under 200,000 distinct CDR3 sequences, with more than 5.5% as singletons. This specimen was CD4+ T cells sorted from PBMCs, taken about 5 days after the first yellow fever vaccination. Receptors were obtained from a man aged 18 to 30 who received the YFV17D yellow fever vaccine. The CDR3 runs from the conserved cysteine through the conserved F or W. A D gene is named only where the DNA matches it firmly. Part of the rows lack a size; the others show once, few, many or a class for expanded clones.

D,V,J,size,DNA,CDR3
TRBD2,TRBV25-1,TRBJ2-1,many,TGTGCCAGCAGTGAACTGCGGGGGGGAAGGAGGAATGAGCAGTTCTTC,CASSELRGGRRNEQFF
TRBD1,TRBV6-5,TRBJ2-3,NA,TGTGCCAGCAGTATACAGGGGAAGGAAGATACGCAGTATTTT,CASSIQGKEDTQYF
NA,TRBV12-3/TRBV12-4,TRBJ2-7,many,TGTGCCAGCACTTCTACAGCTTCCTACGAGCAGTACTTC,CASTSTASYEQYF
NA,TRBV7-2,TRBJ2-1,many,TGTGCCAGCAGCTTAGAACAGGGTGGACAGTTCTTC,CASSLEQGGQFF
NA,TRBV6-2/TRBV6-3,TRBJ2-2,many,TGTGCCAGCAGTGGGGATATCGGGGAGCTGTTTTTT,CASSGDIGELFF
NA,TRBV6-5,TRBJ1-5,many,TGTGCCAGCAGGATCCGGGAGACGGATCAGCCCCAGCATTTT,CASRIRETDQPQHF
NA,TRBV24-1,TRBJ2-1,many,TGTGCCACCAGTGATTTGGGGGGGAACTCCTACAATGAGCAGTTCTTC,CATSDLGGNSYNEQFF
NA,TRBV7-6,TRBJ2-3,few,TGTGCCAGCAGTCGCAAGGCGGGGTACGCAGATACGCAGTATTTT,CASSRKAGYADTQYF
NA,TRBV2,TRBJ2-3,many,TGTGCCAGCAGCCCAGGGGTTGGCTATACGCAGTATTTT,CASSPGVGYTQYF
NA,TRBV5-1,TRBJ2-1,few,TGCGCCAGCCATCCAGGGGTCTTCAGCTCCTACAATGAGCAGTTCTTC,CASHPGVFSSYNEQFF
NA,TRBV4-2,TRBJ2-3,many,TGCGCCAGCAGCCAAGACTGGCGGGCTAGCACAGATACGCAGTATTTT,CASSQDWRASTDTQYF
NA,TRBV5-1,TRBJ2-1,many,TGCGCCAGCAGCTTCACAGGGTTCAATGAGCAGTTCTTC,CASSFTGFNEQFF
NA,TRBV4-1,TRBJ1-4,few,TGCGCCAGCAGCCAAGCGGACGGGGGCCTGGAAAAACTGTTTTTT,CASSQADGGLEKLFF
NA,TRBV7-7,TRBJ2-3,many,TGTGCTAGCAGCTTAGATACCGTCGATACGCAGTATTTT,CASSLDTVDTQYF
NA,TRBV4-2,TRBJ2-2,many,TGTGCCAGCAGCCAAGATAGAGGCCGGGCCGGGGAGCTGTTTTTT,CASSQDRGRAGELFF
NA,TRBV5-1,TRBJ2-5,NA,TGCGCCAGCAGCTTACAGGGAGGGGAGGAAGAGACCCAGTACTTC,CASSLQGGEEETQYF
NA,TRBV2,TRBJ1-2,many,TGTGCCAGCATCCCGACGAACTTCGGCGGCTACACCTTC,CASIPTNFGGYTF
NA,TRBV20-1,TRBJ1-5,many,TGCAGTGCTAGTCGAGTTGGGGGGAGCAATCAGCCCCAGCATTTT,CSASRVGGSNQPQHF
NA,TRBV6-5,TRBJ1-1,few,TGTGCCAGCAGGGGGGGAGGGTCGGGAAACACTGAAGCTTTCTTT,CASRGGGSGNTEAFF
NA,TRBV27,TRBJ2-3,many,TGTGCCACCCATCACACGGGGGAGAGTCACGGAGATACGCAGTATTTT,CATHHTGESHGDTQYF
TRBD1,TRBV11-2,TRBJ2-6,NA,TGTGCCAGCAGCCTTTCGACAGGGCCATCCGCTGGGGCCAACGTCCTGACTTTC,CASSLSTGPSAGANVLTF
TRBD1,TRBV12-3/TRBV12-4,TRBJ1-1,many,TGTGCCAGCAGTCTCGACAGGGCGGACACTGAAGCTTTCTTT,CASSLDRADTEAFF
NA,TRBV4-2,TRBJ1-4,NA,TGTGCCAGCAGCCAAGATTTTCAAGCAACTAATGAAAAACTGCTTTTT,CASSQDFQATNEKLLF
NA,TRBV19,TRBJ1-5,many,TGTGCCAGTAGTTTTGGGGTACAGCCCCAGCATTTT,CASSFGVQPQHF
TRBD2,TRBV2,TRBJ2-7,many,TGTGCCAGCAGCTTAAGTCGGGGGGGCCATTACGAGCAGTACTTC,CASSLSRGGHYEQYF
NA,TRBV7-9,TRBJ1-1,NA,TGTGCCAGCAGCTCACAGGGCCGGGGCACTGAAGCTTTCTTT,CASSSQGRGTEAFF
NA,TRBV10-3,TRBJ1-1,many,TGTGCCATCGGTGGCAGTCGGAACACTGAAGCTTTCTTT,CAIGGSRNTEAFF
NA,TRBV7-6,TRBJ2-2,NA,TGTGCCAGCAGCTGGTCTTGGGGGGAGCTGTTTTTT,CASSWSWGELFF
NA,TRBV6-2/TRBV6-3,TRBJ2-5,NA,TGTGCCAGCAGTTACTCCGGGACAACAGGGACCCAGTACTTC,CASSYSGTTGTQYF
NA,TRBV6-6,TRBJ2-7,few,TGTGCCAGCAGTGGCTCCTACGAGCAGTACTTC,CASSGSYEQYF
NA,TRBV5-1,TRBJ2-1,many,TGCGCCAGCAGCTTGGTTTTCAATGAGCAGTTCTTC,CASSLVFNEQFF
NA,TRBV7-6,TRBJ2-7,few,TGTGCCAGCAGCCCAAACCTATACGAGCAGTACTTC,CASSPNLYEQYF
NA,TRBV15,TRBJ2-1,few,TGTGCCACCAGACACAGGGGAGGTCACAATGAGCAGTTCTTC,CATRHRGGHNEQFF
NA,TRBV9,TRBJ2-3,many,TGTGCCAGCAGGGGGGGGCGGGGCACAGATACGCAGTATTTT,CASRGGRGTDTQYF
TRBD1,TRBV20-1,TRBJ1-2,many,TGCAGTGCTAGAGAGGAGGACAGGCCATATGGCTACACCTTC,CSAREEDRPYGYTF
NA,TRBV5-6,TRBJ2-1,many,TGTGCCAGCAGCTTGGGTCGCTTGAATGAGCAGTTCTTC,CASSLGRLNEQFF
TRBD2,TRBV5-1,TRBJ2-1,many,TGCGCCAGCAGCCTTCTGGGGGGGGTCCACAATGAGCAGTTCTTC,CASSLLGGVHNEQFF
NA,TRBV6-1,TRBJ1-6,few,TGTGCCAGCAGTGAAGACAGGGCCTATAATTCACCCCTCCACTTT,CASSEDRAYNSPLHF
NA,TRBV3-1,TRBJ1-2,few,TGTGCCAGCAGCCAAGAGGGGGGGGCCGGGTATGGCTACACCTTC,CASSQEGGAGYGYTF
NA,TRBV20-1,TRBJ2-2,NA,TGCAGTGCTAGTGTGAACACCGGGGAGCTGTTTTTT,CSASVNTGELFF
NA,TRBV7-2,TRBJ2-3,few,TGTGCCAGCAGGCGACGCGGACTGGGGGGAGATACGCAGTATTTT,CASRRRGLGGDTQYF
NA,TRBV12-3/TRBV12-4,TRBJ2-5,many,TGTGCCAGCAGCCGATTCCAAGAGACCCAGTACTTC,CASSRFQETQYF
NA,TRBV7-9,TRBJ2-3,NA,TGTGCCAGCAGCCAGGACTCCCCCGCCCATACGCAGTATTTT,CASSQDSPAHTQYF
NA,TRBV5-1,TRBJ2-6,few,TGCGCCAGCAGCTTGGTGCAGTCTGGGGCCAACGTCCTGACTTTC,CASSLVQSGANVLTF
NA,TRBV3-1,TRBJ1-1,many,TGTGCCAGCAGCCAAGATACAACGGCGCGGGGAGCTTTCTTT,CASSQDTTARGAFF
NA,TRBV6-2/TRBV6-3,TRBJ1-2,many,TGTGCCAGCAGCTTCTTCGAGGGCTACACCTTC,CASSFFEGYTF
NA,TRBV7-8,TRBJ1-5,few,TGTGCCAGCAGCTTCGTTAGCAATCAGCCCCAGCATTTT,CASSFVSNQPQHF
NA,TRBV5-1,TRBJ2-1,few,TGCGCCAGCCCGGCGGGGAAGCACAATGAGCAGTTCTTC,CASPAGKHNEQFF
NA,TRBV5-6,TRBJ1-2,few,TGTGCCAGCAGCTTGGTCGGGACAACGTATGGCTACACCTTC,CASSLVGTTYGYTF
TRBD2,TRBV5-4,TRBJ2-1,NA,TGTGCCAGCAGCTTGGGAACGGGGGGGTACAATGAGCAGTTCTTC,CASSLGTGGYNEQFF
TRBD1,TRBV7-9,TRBJ1-2,many,TGTGCCAGCAGCTTAAAGGGACAGGGAAGGAGAAACTATGGCTACACCTTC,CASSLKGQGRRNYGYTF
NA,TRBV27,TRBJ2-5,NA,TGTGCCAGCAGTCCTCTGGAGGCTGGACAAGAGACCCAGTACTTC,CASSPLEAGQETQYF
NA,TRBV19,TRBJ1-6,many,TGTGCCAGTAGTGGGAATCGGAATTCACCCCTCCACTTT,CASSGNRNSPLHF
NA,TRBV27,TRBJ1-1,few,TGTGCCAGCAGCCGAACAGAGGGGGTAGCTTTCTTT,CASSRTEGVAFF
TRBD1,TRBV3-1,TRBJ2-2,many,TGTGCCAGCAACCCCGGGACAGGGGACACCGGGGAGCTGTTTTTT,CASNPGTGDTGELFF